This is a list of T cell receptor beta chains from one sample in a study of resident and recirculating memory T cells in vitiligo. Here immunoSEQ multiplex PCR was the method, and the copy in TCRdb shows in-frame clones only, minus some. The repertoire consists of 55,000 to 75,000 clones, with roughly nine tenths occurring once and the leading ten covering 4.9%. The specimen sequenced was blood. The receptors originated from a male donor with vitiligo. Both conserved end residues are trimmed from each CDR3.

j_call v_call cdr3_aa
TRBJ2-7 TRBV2 ASGQRADYEQY
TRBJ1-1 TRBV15 ATSRDHTGNTEAF
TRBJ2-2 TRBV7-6 ASSLTTGGGTGELF
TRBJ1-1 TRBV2 ASTTRQVITEAF
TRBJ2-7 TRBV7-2 ASSSLQGAGEQY
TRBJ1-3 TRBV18 ASSQGPGTVSGNTIY
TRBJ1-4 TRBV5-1 ASSLAHLTGEKLF
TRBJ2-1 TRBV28 ASRRTGSINEQF
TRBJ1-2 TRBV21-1 ASSKDRGFSSNYGYT
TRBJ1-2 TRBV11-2 ASSLLGQASYGYT
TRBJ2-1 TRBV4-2 ASSQRTQGDEQF
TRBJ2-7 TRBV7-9 ASSPSYEQY
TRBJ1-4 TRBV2 ASRQAEKLF
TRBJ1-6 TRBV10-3 AAGQGNSPLH
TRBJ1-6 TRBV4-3 ASSHGQGNSPLH
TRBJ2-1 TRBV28 ASSPFLAGVGEQF
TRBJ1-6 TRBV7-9 ASGQRSSPLH
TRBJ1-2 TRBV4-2 ASSQTRDRTTYGYT
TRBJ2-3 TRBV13 ASRGGGPSTDTQY
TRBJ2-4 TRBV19 ASSAKTGGVVIQY
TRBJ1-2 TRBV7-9 ASSPVTALYGYT
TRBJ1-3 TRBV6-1 ASSESRLLSSGNTIY
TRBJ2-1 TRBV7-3 ASSLGAGGEQF
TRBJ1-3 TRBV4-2 ASSQERGRADTIY
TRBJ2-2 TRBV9 ASSPIGTGEFYTGELF
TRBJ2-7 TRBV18 ASSPTRAAEARGEQY
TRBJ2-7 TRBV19 ASSPSSGGASEQY
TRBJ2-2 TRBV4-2 ASSQEGGPSTGELF
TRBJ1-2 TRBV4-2 ASSQTGSSLNYGYT
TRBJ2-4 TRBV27 ASKRRENIQY
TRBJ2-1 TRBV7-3 ASSFNGGALNEQF
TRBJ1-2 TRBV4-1 ASSQPHRGLNYGYT
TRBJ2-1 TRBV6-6 ASSYRGLAGDNEQF
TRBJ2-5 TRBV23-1 ASSQLTGKKETQY
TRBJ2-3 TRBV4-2 ASSLGTSDNTQY
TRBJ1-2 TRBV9 ASSAWGQGYYGYT
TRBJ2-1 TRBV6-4 ASARLAGDYNEQF
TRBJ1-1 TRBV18 ASSPESANTEAF
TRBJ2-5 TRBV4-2 ASSRTGLAGEETQY
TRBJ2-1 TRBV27 ASSLSEGLTYNEQF
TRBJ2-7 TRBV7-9 VSVGLGYEQY
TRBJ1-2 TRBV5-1 ASSFLTGSYGYT
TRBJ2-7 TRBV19 ASSRDPGVEQY
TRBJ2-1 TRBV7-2 ASSLAQGMLYNEQF
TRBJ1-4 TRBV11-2 ASSRRQGSNEKLF
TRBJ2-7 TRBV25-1 ASSQEGGIGEQY
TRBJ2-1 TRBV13 ASSSRRNEQF
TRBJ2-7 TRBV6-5 ASTRDNRGYEQY
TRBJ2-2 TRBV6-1 ASRGTGKAGELF
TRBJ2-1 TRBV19 ASRQVRGEQF
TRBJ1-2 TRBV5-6 ASSLTANYGYT
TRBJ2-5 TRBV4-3 ASSQDQGAGETQY